Described below is a single T cell receptor (beta chain) sequence and its context. The data are from a study of blood T cell repertoires in COVID-19. V gave up 6 bases and J gave up 3 bases, with 11 bases separating them. The CDR3 has 13 residues. The germline CDR1 and CDR2 sequences are LGHDT and YNNKEL (reference sequence). In the authors' methods: The authors estimated nucleated cell counts from reference gene primer amplification. This table comes from immunoSEQ multiplex PCR, and its TCRdb copy is limited to in-frame clones, with some not included. The DNA gave D and trimming, while V, J and clone size come from that table. The data show around 250,000 clones, with 88% seen just once and 10% held by the top ten.

V is TRBV3-1 (or the pseudogene TRBV3-2) and J is TRBJ1-1; D is perhaps TRBD1 (6 bases). This receptor was obtained from a woman between 65 and 79 years old with COVID-19, enrolled during active disease. Sequencing input: peripheral blood. The CDR3, as DNA: TGTGCCAGCAGATACCAGGGGTACACTGAAGCTTTCTTT. It translates to CASRYQGYTEAFF.